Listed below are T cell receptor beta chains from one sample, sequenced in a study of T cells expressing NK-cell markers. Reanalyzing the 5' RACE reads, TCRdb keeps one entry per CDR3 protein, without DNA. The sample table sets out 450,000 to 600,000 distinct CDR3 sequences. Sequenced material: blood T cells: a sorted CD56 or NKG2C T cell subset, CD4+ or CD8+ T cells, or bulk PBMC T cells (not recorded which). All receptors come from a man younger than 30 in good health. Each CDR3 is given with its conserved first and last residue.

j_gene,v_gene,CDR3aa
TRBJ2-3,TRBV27,CASSFIERVATDTQYF
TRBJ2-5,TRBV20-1,CSARDQGTHLWETQYF
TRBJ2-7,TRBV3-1,CASSQGVEQYF
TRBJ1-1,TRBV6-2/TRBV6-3,CASRRYRGNTEAFF
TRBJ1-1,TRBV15,CATSRGETGGKAFF
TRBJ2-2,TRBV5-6,CASSLNPGHTGELFF
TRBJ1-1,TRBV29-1,CSVEGGATRSNTEAFF
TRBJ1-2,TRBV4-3,CASSQDLWDTGYTF
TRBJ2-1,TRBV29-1,CSVSGLLSNEQFF
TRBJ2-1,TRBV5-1,CASSPGLAGLGSYNEQFF
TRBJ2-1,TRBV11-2,CASSLDAGGFNNEQFF
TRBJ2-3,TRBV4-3,CASSQGVASGSTDTQYF
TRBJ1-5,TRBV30,CAWSVGTGSNQPQHF
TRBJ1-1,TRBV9,CASSARTGGNTEAFF
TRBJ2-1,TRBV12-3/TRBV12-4,CASNRGAYNEQFF
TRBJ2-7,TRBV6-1,CASRNSGNGAYEQYF
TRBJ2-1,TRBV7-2,CASSLGGQRQFF
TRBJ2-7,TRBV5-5,CASSRKLNQGAIYEQYF
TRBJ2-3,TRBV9,CASSKTQGGRYPDTQYF
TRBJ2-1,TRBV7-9,CASSRTAREDEQFF
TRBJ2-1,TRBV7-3,CASSLVPGHELFDEQFF
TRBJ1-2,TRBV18,CASSPPYRDGNGYTF
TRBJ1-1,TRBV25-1,CASSLELEAFF
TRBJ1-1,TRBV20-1,CSARRRARTMNTEAFF
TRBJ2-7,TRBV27,CASSLAAHYEQYF
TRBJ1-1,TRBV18,CASSPQGGRAEAFF
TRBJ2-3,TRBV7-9,CASSPGHSTDTQYF
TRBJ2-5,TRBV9,CASGQGEETQYF
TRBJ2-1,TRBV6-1,CASSDRRRGTTYNEQFF
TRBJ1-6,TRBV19,CASRITGDRSPLHF
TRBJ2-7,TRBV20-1,CSARRGQGRVYEQYF
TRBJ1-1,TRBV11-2,CASSLDLDGGRKAFF
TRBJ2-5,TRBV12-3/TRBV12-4,CASSLSGGSTKTQYF
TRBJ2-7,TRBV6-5,CASSYSRQIPYEQYF
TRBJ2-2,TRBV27,CATGWYGRAAGELFF
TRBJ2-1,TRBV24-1,CATSDSGISYNEQFF